The T cell receptor (beta chain) described here comes from a study of shared clonotypes between healthy human individuals. CD45RA-negative memory and CD45RA+ naive subsets were split from the CD4+ cells. Germline V gives CDR1 SNHLY, CDR2 FYNNEI. The V and J ends lost 7 bases and 13 bases respectively, with 29 bases between them. The length of the CDR3 is 15 residues. Data came from immunoSEQ multiplex PCR; TCRdb stores just in-frame clones and leaves some out. The sample yields some 1.1 million clones, 77% seen once. The TCR comes from a man between 18 and 35 years old in good health. Some clones in this sample may be carry-over from other donors' samples. The chain has TRBV2 and TRBJ2-7; D possibly corresponds to TRBD2 (7 bases). What was sequenced was memory CD4+ T cells from PBMCs. Subset of the sample: CD45RA-negative fraction. CDR3 bases: TGTGCCAGCATCGAGGAACAGGGAGGGACTGGCGCGAGCTACTTC. This codes for CASIEEQGGTGASYF.